This T cell receptor beta chain comes out of a study of blood T cell repertoires in COVID-19 (dated by TCRdb to 2018 to 2021). Study-wide context: Collaborator samples came from the United States, Italy and Spain and covered acute and convalescent phases of COVID-19. Where available, HLA class I and class II types were taken from metadata supplied by the sample provider and were not determined by assay-based typing. The repertoires were released in a freely available public database intended as a resource for research on the immune response to SARS-CoV-2. The samples were drawn from the first 160 participants of the ongoing ImmuneRACE study and from 1,254 subjects provided by 6 global collaborators. The prospective study material was composed of cDNA or gDNA derived from T cells, B-cell-depleted T cells, or PBMCs. Sample metadata almost always included a de-identified subject ID, COVID-19 status, age in years and sex. The dataset comprised deeply sampled blood TCRbeta repertoires from subjects exposed to, actively infected with, or recovered from COVID-19.

Note on this clone: Its binding antigen is unknown. Base qualities are not provided; no much larger clone lies one nucleotide away.

The research as a whole found: How much clinical and demographic metadata was included differed by source and by participant, and the metadata was provided uncurated.

The immunoSEQ Assay, a bias-controlled multiplex PCR, was used to amplify TCRbeta CDR3 regions from genomic DNA. The study's own analysis went as follows. The number of nucleated cells in each sample was estimated by amplification of reference gene primers within the assay. To quantify the absolute abundance of each unique TCRbeta CDR3 rearrangement, sequence reads were collapsed and filtered. For each sample, productive Simpson clonality was calculated as the square root of Simpson's diversity index across productive rearrangements. TCRdb took this table from immuneACCESS and kept in-frame rearrangements with V and J called. Such tables lack part of the clones; where checked against another copy, unresolved V genes explain under half of the gap, and the rest is unexplained. V and J calls and clone size follow that table, whereas D and trimming were derived from the DNA. The table for this sample lists approximately 400,000 clones; 88% of them were counted only once. The top ten clonotypes cover 10% to 15% of the sample.

In Seattle, one collaborating source enrolled patients while the infection was active and tracked those patients longitudinally over the course of disease. Whole blood was collected in K2EDTA tubes by collaborating institutions according to the institutions' own protocols. For TCRbeta analysis, collaborator samples were shipped as frozen whole blood, as isolated PBMCs, or as DNA extracted from either sample type. From a lookup of the germline V gene, CDR1 and CDR2 are SQVTM and ANQGSEA. The CDR3 runs 13 amino acids, cysteine and phenylalanine included. The only DNA kept is the CDR3, 39 bases in frame from the first base. Trimming removed 4 bases from V and 1 base from J, leaving 10 bases between the germline ends.

This sequence was found in a woman in her forties or fifties with COVID-19, enrolled during active disease. Sequenced: peripheral blood. The chain uses TRBV29-1 and TRBJ1-1; 5 matching bases give a weak D call of TRBD1. The CDR3 corresponds to CSVGRQGNTEAFF. The nucleotides read TGCAGCGTTGGTAGGCAGGGGAACACTGAAGCTTTCTTT.